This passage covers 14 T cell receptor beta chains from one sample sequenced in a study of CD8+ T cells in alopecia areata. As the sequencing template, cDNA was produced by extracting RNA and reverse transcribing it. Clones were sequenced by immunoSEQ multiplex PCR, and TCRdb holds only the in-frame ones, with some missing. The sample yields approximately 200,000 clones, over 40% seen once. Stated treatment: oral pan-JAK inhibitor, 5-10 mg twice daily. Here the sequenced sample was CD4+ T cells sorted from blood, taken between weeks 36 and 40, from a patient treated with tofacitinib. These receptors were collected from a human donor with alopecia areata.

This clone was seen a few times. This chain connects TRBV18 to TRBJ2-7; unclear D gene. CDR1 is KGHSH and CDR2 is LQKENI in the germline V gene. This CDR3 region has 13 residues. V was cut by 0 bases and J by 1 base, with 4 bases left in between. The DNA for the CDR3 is TGTGCCAGCTCACCACCATCTTCCTACGAGCAGTACTTC. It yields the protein CASSPPSSYEQYF.

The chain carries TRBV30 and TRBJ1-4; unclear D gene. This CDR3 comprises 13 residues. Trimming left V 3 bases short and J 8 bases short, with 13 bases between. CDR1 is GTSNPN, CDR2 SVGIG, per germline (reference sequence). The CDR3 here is CAWSGEGDEKLFF. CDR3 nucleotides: TGTGCCTGGAGCGGCGAGGGAGACGAAAAACTGTTTTTT.

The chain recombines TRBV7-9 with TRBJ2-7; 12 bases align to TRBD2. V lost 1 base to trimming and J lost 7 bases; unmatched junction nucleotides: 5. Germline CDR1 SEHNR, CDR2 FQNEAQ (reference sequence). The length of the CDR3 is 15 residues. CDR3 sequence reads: CASSLGLAGVGEQYF. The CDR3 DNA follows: TGTGCCAGCAGCTTAGGACTAGCGGGAGTAGGGGAGCAGTACTTC.

This CDR3 reads CASSQQRGRGAEAFF. CDR3 sequence (DNA): TGTGCCAGCAGCCAGCAGAGGGGGCGGGGTGCTGAAGCTTTCTTT. This chain joins TRBV4-2 and TRBJ1-1, with TRBD1 identical over 7 bases. This CDR3 comprises 15 residues. The V gene's germline CDR1 is LGHNA and CDR2 YNFKEQ. The ends lost 3 bases at V and 6 bases at J; junction bases unmatched: 10.

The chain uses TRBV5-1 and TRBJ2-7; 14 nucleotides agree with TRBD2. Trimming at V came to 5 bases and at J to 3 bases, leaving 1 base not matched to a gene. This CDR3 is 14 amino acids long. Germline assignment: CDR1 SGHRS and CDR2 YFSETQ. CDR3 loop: CASSGLAGGYEQYF. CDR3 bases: TGCGCCAGCAGTGGACTAGCGGGAGGCTACGAGCAGTACTTC.

DNA of the CDR3: TGTGCCAGCAGTGCCGGTTACACCTTC. This codes for CASSAGYTF. The chain is built from TRBV2 and TRBJ1-2; D not certain. Trimming cost V 4 bases and J 11 bases, with 5 bases left between them. Germline lookup yields CDR1 SNHLY and CDR2 FYNNEI. This CDR3 contains 9 residues.

The CDR3 DNA is TGTGCCAGCAGTTTATCGCGGGGGCGCGGCTATGGCTACACCTTC. Translated, it gives CASSLSRGRGYGYTF. The chain carries TRBV27 and TRBJ1-2, with D possibly being TRBD1 (6 bases). V lost 0 bases and J lost 4, with 12 bases in between. Germline V CDR1 and CDR2: MNHEY, SMNVEV (reference sequence). The CDR3 totals 15 residues.

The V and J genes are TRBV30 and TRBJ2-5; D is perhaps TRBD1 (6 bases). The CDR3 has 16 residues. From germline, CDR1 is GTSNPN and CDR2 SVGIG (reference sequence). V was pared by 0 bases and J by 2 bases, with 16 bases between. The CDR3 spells CAWSVGSRGWQETQYF. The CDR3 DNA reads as TGTGCCTGGAGTGTAGGATCCAGGGGCTGGCAAGAGACCCAGTACTTC.

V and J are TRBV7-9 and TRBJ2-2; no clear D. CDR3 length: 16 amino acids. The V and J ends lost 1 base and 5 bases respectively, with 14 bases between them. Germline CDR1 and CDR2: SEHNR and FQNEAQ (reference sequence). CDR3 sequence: CASSLGFMVRTGELFF. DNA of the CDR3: TGTGCCAGCAGCTTAGGTTTTATGGTTCGGACCGGGGAGCTGTTTTTT.

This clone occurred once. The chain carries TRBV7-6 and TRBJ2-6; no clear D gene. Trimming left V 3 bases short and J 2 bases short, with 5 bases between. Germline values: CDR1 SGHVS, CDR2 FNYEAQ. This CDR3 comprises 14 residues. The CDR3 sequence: CASSFVAGANVLTF. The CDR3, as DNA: TGTGCCAGCAGCTTTGTCGCTGGGGCCAACGTCCTGACTTTC.

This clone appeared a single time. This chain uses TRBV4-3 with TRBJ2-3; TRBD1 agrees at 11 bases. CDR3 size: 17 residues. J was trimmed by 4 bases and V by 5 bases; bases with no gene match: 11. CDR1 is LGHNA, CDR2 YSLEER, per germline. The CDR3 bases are TGCGCCAGCAGCAAGTGGGGTCCGGGACAGGGGGCAGATACGCAGTATTTT. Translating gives CASSKWGPGQGADTQYF.

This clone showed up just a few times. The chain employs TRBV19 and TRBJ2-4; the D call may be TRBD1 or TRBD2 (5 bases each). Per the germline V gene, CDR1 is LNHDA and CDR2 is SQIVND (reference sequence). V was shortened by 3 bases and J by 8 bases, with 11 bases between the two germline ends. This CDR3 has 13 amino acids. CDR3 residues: CASSITGTDIQYF. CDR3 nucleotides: TGTGCCAGTAGTATTACGGGGACGGACATTCAGTACTTC.

Here the CDR3 reads CASSQAGGSSYNEQFF. The DNA for the CDR3 is TGTGCCAGCAGCCAAGCCGGGGGAAGCTCCTACAATGAGCAGTTCTTC. The genes are TRBV4-2 and TRBJ2-1; the D gene is possibly TRBD2 (6 bases). The CDR3 extends over 16 amino acids. Trimming removed 1 base from V and 0 bases from J, with 10 bases in between. Germline CDR1 reads LGHNA; CDR2 reads YNFKEQ.

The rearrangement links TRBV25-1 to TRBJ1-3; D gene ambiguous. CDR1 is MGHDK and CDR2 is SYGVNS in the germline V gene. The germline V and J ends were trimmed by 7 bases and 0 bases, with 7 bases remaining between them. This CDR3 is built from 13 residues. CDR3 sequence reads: CASMGFSGNTIYF. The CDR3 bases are TGTGCCAGCATGGGGTTCTCTGGAAACACCATATATTTT.